This T cell receptor beta chain was sequenced in a study of OX40 agonist ivuxolimab in advanced cancers. This CDR3 spans 13 amino acids. Germline V lookup: CDR1 SGHTA, CDR2 FQGTGA. Trimming cost V 3 bases and J 7 bases, with 13 bases left between them. Findings and limits, study-wide: Circulating CD4+ and CD8+ T cells showed clonal expansion by week 6 at 0.1 to 3.0 mg/kg. Nonresponders included some who also had low normalized T-cell clonal expansion. CD8+ T cells (on average) carried more expanded clones than CD4+ T cells.

TCRdb's table, derived via immunoSEQ multiplex PCR, lists solely in-frame clones and lacks some. The data hold some 58,000 clones, with 85% to 90% observed a single time. With regard to this clone: Its antigen is still unknown.

Specimen: CD4+ or CD8+ T cells sorted from blood, collected in a trial of the OX40 agonist ivuxolimab. This sequence joins TRBV7-3 and TRBJ2-7; D unresolved. This receptor was obtained from an adult with an advanced solid tumor such as melanoma, head and neck, liver or kidney cancer. The CDR3, as DNA: TGTGCCAGCAGCTTTCAGGATCCTCGGGAGCAGTACTTC. Protein product: CASSFQDPREQYF.